This section outlines one T cell receptor (beta chain) sequence together with its context. This sample was included in a study of cytomegalovirus exposure and HLA in healthy donors. The PCR had 60 Vbeta and 13 Jbeta primers. The assay was immunoSEQ multiplex PCR, and TCRdb's table has in-frame clones only and misses some. The repertoire has about 190,000 clones, over 70% of them found once; the top ten carry 3.5% to 4%. The origin of this receptor is a man aged 50 to 59 in good health and CMV-seronegative. The sequenced sample was PBMCs.

Here the CDR3 DNA reads TGTGCCATCAGAGGTAGCGGGGAGACCCAGTACTTC. Amino acids: CAIRGSGETQYF. The chain combines TRBV10-3 with TRBJ2-5, with 7 positions matching TRBD2. CDR3 length equals 12 residues. Germline assignment: CDR1 ENHRY and CDR2 SYGVKD. The V segment lost 6 bases and the J segment 5 bases; nucleotides outside the gene matches: 3.